The 13 T cell receptor beta chains given below trace back to one sample, sequenced in a study of cytomegalovirus exposure and HLA in healthy donors. The primer mix had 60 Vbeta and 13 Jbeta primers. Assay: immunoSEQ multiplex PCR; the TCRdb copy retains only in-frame clones and omits some. The sample yields 65,000 to 100,000 clones, roughly 83% seen once. The material sequenced was PBMCs. Receptor source: a woman aged 40-49 years in good health and CMV-seropositive.

The rearrangement joins TRBV18 to TRBJ1-1; tentatively, D is TRBD1 (5 bases). V shed 4 bases and J shed 0 bases, with 9 bases lying between them. The CDR3 consists of 14 residues. CDR1 is KGHSH and CDR2 is LQKENI in the germline V gene. CDR3 nucleotides: TGTGCCAGCTCACTACAGGCAATGAACACTGAAGCTTTCTTT. Translated: CASSLQAMNTEAFF.

Here the CDR3 DNA reads TGTGCCAGCAGTTACACCGGACAGGGAGAAGGCTACACCTTC. Translated, it gives CASSYTGQGEGYTF. The chain uses TRBV6-5 and TRBJ1-2, with TRBD1 identical over 8 bases. Losses at the gene ends were 2 bases for V and 8 bases for J; bases not matched to a gene: 7. This CDR3 region has 14 residues. The V gene's germline CDR1 is MNHEY and CDR2 SVGAGI.

V usage is TRBV7-8 and J usage is TRBJ2-7, with 9 bases identical to TRBD1. CDR1 and CDR2 (germline): SGHVS, FQNEAQ. The CDR3 covers 16 residues. The V gene end was trimmed by 0 bases and the J gene end by 2 bases; junction bases not matched to a gene: 5. The CDR3 reads CASSLASGQGTYEQYF. CDR3 coding DNA: TGTGCCAGCAGCTTAGCCTCGGGACAGGGAACCTACGAGCAGTACTTC.

CDR3 DNA sequence: TGTGCCAGCAGCGTAGGAGTCGGGGCCTACGAGCAGTACTTC. It translates to CASSVGVGAYEQYF. V and J are TRBV9 and TRBJ2-7, with a weak D call TRBD2 (5 bases). Germline V gives CDR1 SGDLS, CDR2 YYNGEE. Trimming cost V 0 bases and J 2 bases, with 9 bases left between them. The CDR3 has 14 residues.

V usage is TRBV6-5 and J usage is TRBJ1-2; no definite D call. This CDR3 contains 14 residues. V gave up 0 bases and J gave up 2 bases, with 7 bases separating them. Germline values: CDR1 MNHEY, CDR2 SVGAGI. CDR3 sequence reads: CASSYSPENYGYTF. The CDR3 DNA reads as TGTGCCAGCAGTTACTCGCCTGAGAACTATGGCTACACCTTC.

This clone was counted a single time. The J gene is TRBJ1-5, the V gene TRBV19, with 8 bases aligning to TRBD1. The CDR3 is 21 amino acids. Germline V CDR1 and CDR2: LNHDA, SQIVND (reference sequence). The V gene end was trimmed by 7 bases and the J gene end by 0 bases; junction bases not matched to a gene: 23. The DNA for the CDR3 is TGTGCCAGTATCGGGGACAGGCATGCAAACCCTACTTCTTATAGCAATCAGCCCCAGCATTTT. Translating gives CASIGDRHANPTSYSNQPQHF.

The V and J genes are TRBV28 and TRBJ2-7; TRBD1 matches at 7 bases. The CDR3 is made up of 14 amino acids. The V gene end was trimmed by 3 bases and the J gene end by 3 bases; junction bases not matched to a gene: 5. Looked up from germline, CDR1 is MDHEN and CDR2 is SYDVKM. The CDR3 loop reads CASSFWDRFYEQYF. The CDR3 nucleotides read TGTGCCAGCAGTTTTTGGGACAGATTCTACGAGCAGTACTTC.

J is TRBJ2-1 and V is TRBV6-5; D gene ambiguous. Germline CDR1 MNHEY, CDR2 SVGAGI. The CDR3 loop spans 12 amino acids. Trimming stripped 5 bases from V and 9 bases from J, with 11 bases between. The CDR3 sequence is CASSNGVSEQFF. CDR3 in DNA: TGTGCCAGCAGTAACGGTGTCTCTGAGCAGTTCTTC.

Only one count was recorded for this clone. The chain carries TRBV29-1 and TRBJ2-2; perhaps TRBD2 as D (7 bases). This CDR3 has 15 amino acids. The ends were cut back, 4 bases at V and 1 base at J, with 13 bases in the middle. The germline CDR1 and CDR2 sequences are SQVTM and ANQGSEA. The CDR3 DNA sequence: TGCAGCGTTGGGGGGGGCCGGGAGAACACCGGGGAGCTGTTTTTT. Translated: CSVGGGRENTGELFF.

This chain connects TRBV13 to TRBJ2-7; D gene ambiguous. Trimming left V 1 base short and J 0 bases short, with 4 bases between. Looked up from germline, CDR1 is PRHDT and CDR2 is FYEKMQ (reference sequence). The CDR3 extends over 13 amino acids. The CDR3 nucleotides are TGTGCCAGCAGCTTAGTTCTCTCCTACGAGCAGTACTTC. It yields the protein CASSLVLSYEQYF.

DNA for the CDR3: TGTGCCAGCAGTGTATCAGGGGGCGGTCAGCCCCAGCATTTT. This encodes CASSVSGGGQPQHF. The chain has TRBV6-5 and TRBJ1-5; 8 bases agree with TRBD1. This CDR3 contains 14 residues. Germline V gene data show CDR1 as MNHEY and CDR2 as SVGAGI. The junction had 6 bases not matched to a gene; V was cut back by 5 bases and J by 6 bases.

This chain links TRBV5-1 with TRBJ2-5; D might be TRBD1 (5 bases). Germline lookup yields CDR1 SGHRS and CDR2 YFSETQ. The CDR3 runs 13 residues. V gave up 3 bases and J gave up 4 bases, with 10 bases separating them. CDR3 coding DNA: TGCGCCAGCAGCTCGGTAGGGGCAGAGACCCAGTACTTC. Translated, it gives CASSSVGAETQYF.

This chain uses TRBV30 with TRBJ2-6, with a tentative D call TRBD1 (5 bases). V dropped 5 bases and J dropped 0 bases, with 14 bases sitting between them. The germline V gene encodes CDR1 GTSNPN and CDR2 SVGIG (reference sequence). The CDR3 runs to 16 residues. DNA of the CDR3: TGTGCCTGGCTTAGACAGAGACTCTCTGGGGCCAACGTCCTGACTTTC. Translating gives CAWLRQRLSGANVLTF.